Here is one T cell receptor beta chain with its context. TCRdb reanalysed the RT-PCR reads using MiXCR and keeps one entry per CDR3 protein. The sample consists of approximately 500,000 distinct CDR3 sequences, 11% to 15% of them appearing once. This specimen comes from a study of response to subunit inactivated influenza vaccine. The germline gives CDR1 LGHDT, CDR2 YNNKEL (reference sequence). V lost 4 bases, J lost 7 bases, and 9 bases stayed unmatched. The CDR3 runs to 15 residues. The chain combines TRBV3-1 with TRBJ1-5, with TRBD1 matching 8 bases. The starting material was PBMCs from blood, obtained less than 13 days after vaccination. This clonotype originated in a man aged 50 to 60 who received an inactivated influenza vaccine. The CDR3 DNA is TGTGCCAGCAGCCCCGGACAGGGACATGTACAGCCCCAGCATTTT. Protein product: CASSPGQGHVQPQHF.